This TCR beta chain was documented in a study of technical replicates of blood from a few donors. The CDR3 consists of 15 residues. J was trimmed by 7 bases and V by 5 bases; bases with no gene match: 14. Germline CDR1 reads MNHEY; CDR2 reads SMNVEV (reference sequence). Repertoires were generated with immunoSEQ multiplex PCR, while TCRdb's copy carries only in-frame clones and drops some. The sample holds over 65,000 clones, roughly 98% seen once. The sequence derives from a human donor in good health. Material for sequencing was T cells isolated from PBMCs. The rearrangement joins TRBV27 to TRBJ2-7, with 7 bases aligning to TRBD2. CDR3 bases: TGTGCCAGCAGTCCCCTTAGTGGTGGGGGAGGGGAGCAGTACTTC. Protein sequence: CASSPLSGGGGEQYF.